This T cell receptor (beta chain) is drawn from a study of tumor and adjacent non-tumor tissue in lung cancer. For the study at large: Aged 31 to 76 years, patients included 10 men and 4 to 6 women with stage I to III disease. On average, productive TCRbeta reads reached roughly 3.9 million per sample. Broader study findings: Tumor repertoires had a smaller top 100 clone share than normal lung.

Concerning this clonotype itself: Its antigen is not known. Germline is not matched at one junction end, which may reflect a read error.

A modified ARM-PCR protocol with three rounds of nested PCR amplified TCRbeta. In TCRdb, the multiplex PCR reads were re-called with MiXCR into one record per CDR3 protein. Seen here are about 75,000 distinct CDR3 sequences, roughly 73% observed once, and the top ten hold approximately 12%. The template was RNA from unsorted bulk tissue. Chemotherapy-naive patients with new lung cancer underwent thoracic surgery in China, August–late 2014. The sample taken for sequencing was lung tumor tissue. The sequence was collected from a woman aged 45-59 years with non-small cell lung cancer.

DNA of the CDR3: TGTGCCGGCAGTTATCGCACCGGGGAGCTGTGTTTT. This encodes CAGSYRTGELCF. This chain joins TRBV12-3 or TRBV12-4 and TRBJ2-2; a weak D match, TRBD2 (5 bases). The CDR3 consists of 12 residues.